The 27 T cell receptor beta chains listed next were all sequenced from one sample in a study of shared clonotypes between healthy human individuals. Data came from immunoSEQ multiplex PCR; TCRdb stores just in-frame clones and leaves some out. The data hold around 690,000 clones, with about 90% observed a single time. Specimen: memory CD8+ T cells from PBMCs. The subset is: CD45RO+ cells pooled with CCR7-negative TemRA cells. The receptors were gathered from a man younger than 35 in good health. Some clones in this sample may be carry-over from other donors' samples.

V usage is TRBV7-6 and J usage is TRBJ2-2; 8 nucleotides line up with TRBD1. Germline V gene lookup returns CDR1 SGHVS and CDR2 FNYEAQ. Trimming cost V 5 bases and J 5 bases; bases outside gene matches: 7. The CDR3 has 15 residues. CDR3 loop: CASSQGAGPTGELFF. CDR3 sequence (DNA): TGTGCCAGCAGCCAGGGGGCAGGGCCGACCGGGGAGCTGTTTTTT.

The V and J genes are TRBV7-8 and TRBJ1-5; D gene uncertain. The CDR3 is 16 amino acids. The ends were cut back, 3 bases at V and 4 bases at J, with 16 bases in the middle. Looked up from germline, CDR1 is SGHVS and CDR2 is FQNEAQ. The CDR3 DNA is TGTGCCAGCAGCTTGGGTCCTTTAGGAGGAAATCAGCCCCAGCATTTT. It yields the protein CASSLGPLGGNQPQHF.

CDR3 sequence: CAISAPAETQYF. DNA of the CDR3: TGTGCCATCAGTGCCCCGGCCGAGACCCAGTACTTC. The rearrangement uses TRBV10-3 and TRBJ2-5; no definite D call. CDR3 size: 12 residues. The V gene's germline CDR1 is ENHRY and CDR2 SYGVKD. Deletions cut 4 bases from V and 5 bases from J, with 8 bases between.

This chain uses TRBV9 with TRBJ1-2; tentatively, D is TRBD1 (5 bases). The CDR3 length is 12 residues. Trimming shortened V by 1 base and J by 8 bases, and 9 bases separated the two germline ends. From germline, CDR1 is SGDLS and CDR2 YYNGEE. The CDR3 reads CASSVPGSGYTF. In nucleotides, the CDR3 is TGTGCCAGCAGCGTACCAGGGTCGGGCTACACCTTC.

The chain carries TRBV29-1 and TRBJ1-1; D may be TRBD1 (5 bases). CDR3 length: 13 residues. V dropped 1 base and J dropped 4 bases, with 10 bases sitting between them. The germline CDR1 and CDR2 sequences are SQVTM and ANQGSEA. CDR3 bases: TGCAGCGTTGAAGTCTACGGGACCACTGAAGCTTTCTTT. It encodes CSVEVYGTTEAFF.

As to this clone: The junction shows a germline mismatch at one end, possibly a read error. The J gene is TRBJ2-1, the V gene TRBV28; D not resolved. Germline values: CDR1 MDHEN, CDR2 SYDVKM. The length of the CDR3 is 16 residues. CDR3 sequence (DNA): TGTGCCAGCAGTCTTATAAGCGCGCCTTCTAGATTAAGTTGGGTCTTC. Its translation: CASSLISAPSRLSWVF.

This chain joins TRBV27 and TRBJ2-1; D is tentatively TRBD1 or TRBD2 (5 bases each). The length of the CDR3 is 15 residues. CDR1 is MNHEY and CDR2 is SMNVEV in the germline V gene (reference sequence). With 5 bases removed from V and 8 bases from J, the gap between germline ends came to 19 bases. The DNA of the CDR3 is TGTGCCAGCAGTCTACGGGACCACCTCCTGGATGAGCAGTTCTTC. This codes for CASSLRDHLLDEQFF.

The chain employs TRBV7-7 and TRBJ1-3, with TRBD1 as a possible D gene (6 bases). The CDR3 is made up of 16 amino acids. CDR1 and CDR2 from the germline V gene are SSHAT and FNYEAQ (reference sequence). Trimming took off 1 base at V and 4 bases at J, with 14 bases between the two ends. The CDR3 reads CASSLGAPGEGNTIYF. DNA for the CDR3: TGTGCCAGCAGCTTAGGTGCCCCAGGGGAAGGAAACACCATATATTTT.

V is TRBV4-2 and J is TRBJ2-1; possible D gene TRBD2, 6 bases. The CDR3 is made up of 14 amino acids. V was pared by 4 bases and J by 8 bases, with 15 bases between. Germline CDR1 and CDR2: LGHNA and YNFKEQ. CDR3: CASSPGLPVDEQFF. Written as DNA, the CDR3 is TGTGCCAGCAGCCCTGGACTACCTGTGGATGAGCAGTTCTTC.

The chain employs TRBV4-3 and TRBJ2-3; tentatively, D is TRBD1 or TRBD2 (5 bases each). V was pared by 0 bases and J by 4 bases, with 14 bases between. This CDR3 region has 16 residues. Germline-derived CDR1 and CDR2 are LGHNA and YSLEER. As DNA, the CDR3 is TGCGCCAGCAGCCAAGACGCTACTGGGGGTTCAGATACGCAGTATTTT. Translated, it gives CASSQDATGGSDTQYF.

The chain employs TRBV28 and TRBJ2-7; TRBD2 matches 8 bases. CDR1 and CDR2 (germline): MDHEN, SYDVKM. The V segment lost 3 bases and the J segment 5 bases; nucleotides outside the gene matches: 6. CDR3 length equals 14 residues. The CDR3, as DNA: TGTGCCAGCAGTTTTGAAGCGGGAGCCGACGAGCAGTACTTC. It codes for CASSFEAGADEQYF.

The count of this clone is one. This chain connects TRBV28 to TRBJ1-6; no clear D gene. This CDR3 is built from 13 residues. The germline V gene has CDR1 MDHEN and CDR2 SYDVKM. Deletions cut 8 bases from V and 3 bases from J, with 8 bases between. The CDR3: CASGWVYNSPLHF. CDR3 DNA: TGTGCCAGCGGTTGGGTCTATAATTCACCCCTCCACTTT.

The chain joins TRBV12-5 to TRBJ2-2; D not resolved. The V end was cut by 6 bases, the J end by 4 bases, with 9 bases between. Germline assignment: CDR1 LGHNT and CDR2 FRNRAP. This CDR3 spans 13 amino acids. CDR3 in amino acids: CASGGWSTGELFF. CDR3 DNA sequence: TGTGCTAGTGGCGGGTGGAGCACCGGGGAGCTGTTTTTT. Supplemented by reference TRBV12-5 and TRBJ2-2, the full variable domain reads DARVTQTPRHKVTEMGQEVTMRCQPILGHNTVFWYRQTMMQGLELLAYFRNRAPLDDSGMPKDRFSAEMPDATLATLKIQPSEPRDSAVYFCASGGWSTGELFFGEGSRLTVL.

The chain has TRBV7-2 and TRBJ2-7; unclear D gene. The CDR3 runs to 15 residues. V was cut by 2 bases and J by 2 bases, with 13 bases left in between. Per the germline V gene, CDR1 is SGHTA and CDR2 is FQGNSA. The CDR3 here is CASSLFGVTAYEQYF. CDR3 nucleotides: TGTGCCAGCAGCTTATTTGGGGTAACCGCCTACGAGCAGTACTTC.

In this sample, this clone turned up once. This chain joins TRBV23-1 and TRBJ2-7; perhaps TRBD2 as D (5 bases). TRBV23-1 is designated an ORF whose function remains uncertain. The CDR3 covers 15 residues. Trimming cost V 4 bases and J 7 bases, with 20 bases left between them. Written as DNA, the CDR3 is TGCGCCAGCAGTCCCGCCCCTGGACGGACTGGGGAGCAGTACTTC. It translates to CASSPAPGRTGEQYF.

The V call is TRBV6-1, the J call TRBJ2-3; D might be TRBD1 (5 bases). The CDR3 spans 15 residues. V lost 4 bases and J 4 bases, leaving 15 bases between the germline ends. The germline V gene has CDR1 MNHNS and CDR2 SASEGT. CDR3 in DNA: TGTGCCAGCAGTGCCAGGGATTCTCTGGCAGATACGCAGTATTTT. Its protein product is CASSARDSLADTQYF.

The V call is TRBV5-6, the J call TRBJ2-5; D could derive from TRBD1 or TRBD2 (5 bases each). The end of the DNA is better explained by TRBJ2-7, so the J call may be wrong. Germline V gene sequence: CDR1 SGHDT, CDR2 YYEEEE. The CDR3 contains 16 residues. This chain's CDR3 is CASSGGDLIPSYEQYF. CDR3 nucleotide sequence: TGTGCCAGCAGCGGGGGAGATCTTATACCCTCGTACGAGCAGTACTTC.

The chain has TRBV6-1 and TRBJ2-7; D is unclear. From germline, CDR1 is MNHNS and CDR2 SASEGT. Trimming shortened V by 7 bases and J by 5 bases, and 15 bases separated the two germline ends. The CDR3 runs 13 residues. The CDR3 is CASTITPTNEQYF. CDR3 nucleotides: TGTGCCAGCACCATTACCCCGACGAACGAGCAGTACTTC.

On this clone itself: A junction end diverges from the germline sequence, so it may reflect a read error. The V gene is TRBV5-1, the J gene TRBJ1-2, with D perhaps TRBD1 (5 bases). CDR3 length: 15 amino acids. Germline assignment: CDR1 SGHRS and CDR2 YFSETQ. As DNA, the CDR3 is TGCACCAGCTCGCCGACAGAGGTAGCTAACTATGGCTACACCTTC. Translation gives CTSSPTEVANYGYTF.

The chain links TRBV5-4 to TRBJ2-7; D may be TRBD1 or TRBD2 (5 bases each). V lost 3 bases, J lost 1 base, and 11 bases lay in between. The CDR3 is 14 amino acids. The V gene's germline CDR1 is SGHNT and CDR2 YYREEE (reference sequence). The CDR3 region is CASSWQGRSYEQYF. The CDR3 region has the DNA TGTGCCAGCAGCTGGCAGGGACGGTCCTACGAGCAGTACTTC.

This rearrangement joins TRBV4-3 to TRBJ2-3; a possible D gene is TRBD2 (6 bases). V lost 3 bases and J 3 bases, leaving 16 bases between the germline ends. The CDR3 has 16 residues. Germline V lookup: CDR1 LGHNA, CDR2 YSLEER. This CDR3 reads CASSQTLAKSTDTQYF. Written as DNA, the CDR3 is TGCGCCAGCAGCCAGACCCTAGCGAAGAGTACAGATACGCAGTATTTT.

The gene calls are TRBV30 and TRBJ2-1, with TRBD1 matching over 8 bases. The CDR3 extends over 15 amino acids. Germline trimming cut 0 bases from V and 8 bases from J; bases unmatched to any gene: 9. CDR1 and CDR2 (germline): GTSNPN, SVGIG (reference sequence). The CDR3 DNA reads TGTGCCTGGAGTGTCGGGACAGGCCAACTTTATGAGCAGTTCTTC. It translates to CAWSVGTGQLYEQFF.

The chain employs TRBV19 and TRBJ2-7; D is undetermined. This CDR3 region has 13 residues. The V gene lost 6 bases and the J gene lost 2 bases, with 11 bases spanning the gap. The germline V gene encodes CDR1 LNHDA and CDR2 SQIVND (reference sequence). In nucleotides, the CDR3 is TGTGCCAGTAGCCACCGGACGGCCTACGAGCAGTACTTC. Translated: CASSHRTAYEQYF.

The chain carries TRBV10-3 and TRBJ2-2; D gene uncertain. The CDR3 spans 13 residues. V lost 3 bases, J lost 6 bases, and 8 bases lay in between. CDR1 and CDR2 (germline): ENHRY, SYGVKD. This CDR3 is CAISDRVSGELFF. As DNA, the CDR3 is TGTGCCATCAGTGACCGAGTATCCGGGGAGCTGTTTTTT.

The rearrangement joins TRBV14 to TRBJ2-7; TRBD2 might be the D (7 bases). V lost 3 bases, J lost 6 bases, and 18 bases lay in between. The germline CDR1 and CDR2 sequences are SGHDN and FVKESK. The CDR3 has 15 residues. The CDR3 spells CASSQSGGARLEQYF. In nucleotides, the CDR3 is TGTGCCAGCAGCCAGTCGGGGGGCGCCCGCCTCGAGCAGTACTTC.

The chain links TRBV4-3 to TRBJ2-1, with 10 positions matching TRBD2. The V segment lost 0 bases and the J segment 0 bases; nucleotides outside the gene matches: 8. The germline gives CDR1 LGHNA, CDR2 YSLEER. The CDR3 runs 19 residues. In nucleotides, the CDR3 is TGCGCCAGCAGCCAAGACCTAGCGGGAGAGATTCCCTCCTACAATGAGCAGTTCTTC. It specifies CASSQDLAGEIPSYNEQFF.

This chain joins TRBV30 and TRBJ1-1, with D possibly being TRBD1 (6 bases). Trimming stripped 1 base from V and 4 bases from J, with 13 bases between. The CDR3 extends over 14 amino acids. The germline V gene encodes CDR1 GTSNPN and CDR2 SVGIG (reference sequence). CDR3 residues: CAWSGPRGGTEAFF. DNA for the CDR3: TGTGCCTGGAGTGGCCCGAGGGGGGGCACTGAAGCTTTCTTT.